The rows below give T cell receptor beta chains drawn from one sample of a study of T-cell memory formation after mild COVID-19. TCRdb independently ran MiXCR on the 5' RACE reads; one entry per CDR3 protein. The sample includes roughly 600,000 distinct CDR3 sequences, approximately 19% of them seen just once. The sequenced sample consisted of PBMCs or a T cell subset sorted from them (not recorded which). The receptors were gathered from an adult woman who had mild COVID-19 (a few samples of this study predate the infection). Cell type and time point are not known. CDR3s include the opening cysteine and the closing phenylalanine or tryptophan. D genes are given only for firm matches. The listing skips clone size in some rows; elsewhere it reads once, few, many or a size class.

CDR3 DNA	CDR3 protein	clone size	V gene	J gene	D gene
TGCGCCAGCAGCGTGGACAGCGAGGGGCTATCGCAGTTCTTC	CASSVDSEGLSQFF	.	TRBV5-1	TRBJ2-1	.
TGTGCCAGCAGTCGGGCCGGGGGGGACCAAGAGACCCAGTACTTC	CASSRAGGDQETQYF	.	TRBV2	TRBJ2-5	TRBD2
TGTGCCAGCAGCTTAGACCACTTGATGCAGTATTTT	CASSLDHLMQYF	.	TRBV7-9	TRBJ2-3	.
TGTGCCAGCAGCTTTGGACTAGCGGGAAGGTTGGCTGGGGCCAACGTCCTGACTTTC	CASSFGLAGRLAGANVLTF	few	TRBV7-9	TRBJ2-6	TRBD2
TGTGCCAGCAGCCACACGGGGAGCCTCTCCTACGAGCAGTACTTC	CASSHTGSLSYEQYF	.	TRBV7-6	TRBJ2-7	.
TGTGCCAGCAGCGTGAGGAGCGGGGGCACAGATACGCAGTATTTT	CASSVRSGGTDTQYF	few	TRBV9	TRBJ2-3	TRBD2
TGTGCCAGCAGTGCACAGGGGGCTTCTGGGGCCAACGTCCTGACTTTC	CASSAQGASGANVLTF	few	TRBV2	TRBJ2-6	TRBD1
TGTGCCAGCAGCTTGACCGATAACTATGGCTACACCTTC	CASSLTDNYGYTF	many	TRBV11-1	TRBJ1-2	.
TGTGCCAGCAGCCCGGGAGGCGCGGACACTGAAGCTTTCTTT	CASSPGGADTEAFF	.	TRBV7-3	TRBJ1-1	.
TGTGCCAGCAGCCAAGCGGCTAGCGGGAGCGGGGAGCTGTTTTTT	CASSQAASGSGELFF	few	TRBV3-1	TRBJ2-2	TRBD2
TGTGCCAGCAGCTCGGCGGGTCCAGATACGCAGTATTTT	CASSSAGPDTQYF	.	TRBV7-8	TRBJ2-3	.
TGTGCCTGGCCCCCTCGGGTGACATCTTCGAACACTGAAGCTTTCTTT	CAWPPRVTSSNTEAFF	.	TRBV30	TRBJ1-1	.
TGTGCCAGCAGTGAAGACTATTCCAATTACTCACCCCTCCACTTT	CASSEDYSNYSPLHF	few	TRBV25-1	TRBJ1-6	.
TGCGCCAGCAACGGTGGAACAGAGCAGTACTTC	CASNGGTEQYF	few	TRBV10-2	TRBJ2-7	.
TGCGCCAGCAGCTCTGGAGGGGTGCCTAGCACAGATACGCAGTATTTT	CASSSGGVPSTDTQYF	.	TRBV5-1	TRBJ2-3	.
TGTGCCAGTAGTTGGCAGCGAAGCACAGATACGCAGTATTTT	CASSWQRSTDTQYF	many	TRBV19	TRBJ2-3	.
TGTGCCAGCAGCGTAGGCGGGGAGCTGTTTTTT	CASSVGGELFF	.	TRBV9	TRBJ2-2	.
TGCAGCGTTGTCGCGCAGGGGGCCCTGGGCTATGGCTACACCTTC	CSVVAQGALGYGYTF	.	TRBV29-1	TRBJ1-2	TRBD1
TGCAGTGCTAGCGGGCCGCCAACTAATGAAAAACTGTTTTTT	CSASGPPTNEKLFF	few	TRBV20-1	TRBJ1-4	.
TGTGCCAGCAGTGATACCCGGGACAGGGCCTACGAGCAGTACTTC	CASSDTRDRAYEQYF	.	TRBV12-3/TRBV12-4	TRBJ2-7	TRBD1
TGTGCCAGCAGCTTAGCCTTCCGGGTCAACGTCCTGACTTTC	CASSLAFRVNVLTF	.	TRBV11-2	TRBJ2-6	.
TGTGCCACCAGTGAGTTCTACGAGCAGTACTTC	CATSEFYEQYF	few	TRBV24-1	TRBJ2-7	.
TGTGCCTGGAGTTGGACAAACTACGAGCAGTACTTC	CAWSWTNYEQYF	.	TRBV30	TRBJ2-7	.
TGTGCCAGCAGTGGACGCGGGACACGTCTTCTTGGAAACACCATATATTTT	CASSGRGTRLLGNTIYF	few	TRBV25-1	TRBJ1-3	.
TGTGCCAGCAGCCTTACCAGTGCTGAAGCTTTCTTT	CASSLTSAEAFF	.	TRBV7-9	TRBJ1-1	.
TGCAGTGCTAGAGATCCCCGAACTAGCGCTGGCACAGATACGCAGTATTTT	CSARDPRTSAGTDTQYF	.	TRBV20-1	TRBJ2-3	TRBD2
TGTGCCAGCAGCCAGATCGCGGAGAACACTGAAGCTTTCTTT	CASSQIAENTEAFF	.	TRBV7-2	TRBJ1-1	.
TGTGCCAGCAGAAAGGAACAGGGAAAAAACATTCAGTACTTC	CASRKEQGKNIQYF	.	TRBV3-1	TRBJ2-4	.
TGTGCCAGCAGCTGGACAGGGGGCGCGAGTGGCTACACCTTC	CASSWTGGASGYTF	few	TRBV7-2	TRBJ1-2	TRBD1
TGTGCCAGCAGTTATAGGGATGAGCAGTTCTTC	CASSYRDEQFF	.	TRBV6-5	TRBJ2-1	.
TGCGCCAGCAGCCAGCCCCGGGACAGGAACTTCTACGAGCAGTACTTC	CASSQPRDRNFYEQYF	few	TRBV4-1	TRBJ2-7	TRBD1
TGCAGTGCTAGAGTTCCGGGACAGGGGTTTTGGAGTACAGATACGCAGTATTTT	CSARVPGQGFWSTDTQYF	.	TRBV20-1	TRBJ2-3	TRBD1
TGTGCCAGCAGTTCCGGACAGGTTAATGAAAAACTGTTTTTT	CASSSGQVNEKLFF	few	TRBV28	TRBJ1-4	TRBD1
TGTGCCAGCAGCTTCGGGGACAGGGATGTAAATGAGCAGTTCTTC	CASSFGDRDVNEQFF	many	TRBV7-3	TRBJ2-1	TRBD1
TGTGCCAGCAGTTACTCGCAGGGGACCTACAATGAGCAGTTCTTC	CASSYSQGTYNEQFF	.	TRBV6-5	TRBJ2-1	.
TGCGCCAGCAGAGCGGGAGGAACCTACAATGAGCAGTTCTTC	CASRAGGTYNEQFF	once	TRBV5-1	TRBJ2-1	TRBD2
TGCAGTGCCTCAAGAAATACGCAGTATTTT	CSASRNTQYF	many	TRBV20-1	TRBJ2-3	.
TGTGCCAGCAGTTTAAGCTCGACAGTTCAAAATGAGCAGTTCTTC	CASSLSSTVQNEQFF	.	TRBV12-3/TRBV12-4	TRBJ2-1	.
TGCAGTGCTAGCCTTGGAGGGGGCCCCTTAGGTGGCTACACCTTC	CSASLGGGPLGGYTF	once	TRBV20-1	TRBJ1-2	TRBD1
TGTGCCAGCAGTGGCCGCCCCAGCGGGGGGAATGAGCAGTTCTTC	CASSGRPSGGNEQFF	.	TRBV6-1	TRBJ2-1	TRBD2